The following is a T cell receptor (beta chain) sequence with its context. The data stem from a study of blood T cell repertoires in COVID-19. For the study at large: Acute and convalescent COVID-19 samples came from the United States, Italy and Spain. The analysed material was cDNA or gDNA that came from T cells, B-cell-depleted T cells, or PBMCs.

Authors' processing steps: Cell counts per sample came from amplifying reference gene primers. Data came from immunoSEQ multiplex PCR; TCRdb stores just in-frame clones and leaves some out. That table furnishes V, J and clone size, whereas the DNA furnished D and trimming. This repertoire shows some 150,000 clones, more than 75% found once; its top ten account for over 3.5%. The receptor's source is a man between 18 and 29 years old with active or convalescent COVID-19. Input material: peripheral blood.

The CDR3 DNA sequence: TGTGCCAGCTCACGACCGGGACAGGGTTCCTACGAGCAGTACTTC. Amino acids: CASSRPGQGSYEQYF. The chain links TRBV18 to TRBJ2-7; TRBD1 aligns across 9 bases. V dropped 4 bases and J dropped 1; count of bases not matched to a gene: 5. This CDR3 has 15 residues. The V gene's germline CDR1 is KGHSH and CDR2 LQKENI.